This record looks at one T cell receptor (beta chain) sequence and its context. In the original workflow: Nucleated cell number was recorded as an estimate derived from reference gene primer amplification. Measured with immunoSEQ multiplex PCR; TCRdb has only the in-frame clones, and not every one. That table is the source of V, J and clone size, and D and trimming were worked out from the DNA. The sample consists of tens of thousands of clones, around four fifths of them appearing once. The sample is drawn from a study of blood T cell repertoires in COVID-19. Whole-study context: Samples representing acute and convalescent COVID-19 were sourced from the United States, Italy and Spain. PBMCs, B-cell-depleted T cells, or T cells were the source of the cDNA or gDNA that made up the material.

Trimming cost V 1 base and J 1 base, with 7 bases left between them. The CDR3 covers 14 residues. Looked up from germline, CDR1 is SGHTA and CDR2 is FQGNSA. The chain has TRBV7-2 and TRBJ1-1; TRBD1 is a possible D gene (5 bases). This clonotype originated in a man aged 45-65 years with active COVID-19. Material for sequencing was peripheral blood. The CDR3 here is CASSLDQGNTEAFF. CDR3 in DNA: TGTGCCAGCAGCTTAGATCAGGGGAACACTGAAGCTTTCTTT.